These T cell receptor beta chains were read from a single sample in a study of CD8+ T cells in alopecia areata. The repertoire was sequenced with immunoSEQ multiplex PCR; TCRdb's copy has only in-frame clones and lacks some. This repertoire shows about 200,000 clones, about 56% found once; its top ten account for roughly 5.3%. The sequenced material came from CD8+ T cells sorted from blood. The receptors derive from a human donor in good health. Each CDR3 is given with its conserved first and last residue. D genes are given only for firm matches. The size of a clone is reported for some rows only, either as once, few or many, or as a class for expanded clones.

len | j_gene | abundance | v_gene | d_gene | CDR3aa | CDR3nt
14 | TRBJ1-1 | . | TRBV5-1 | . | CASSSYRGNTEAFF | TGCGCCAGCAGCTCCTACCGAGGGAACACTGAAGCTTTCTTT
14 | TRBJ2-1 | . | TRBV4-1 | TRBD2 | CASSLPGTNNEQFF | TGCGCCAGCAGCCTCCCCGGGACTAACAATGAGCAGTTCTTC
13 | TRBJ2-2 | . | TRBV5-1 | . | CASSLEVTGELFF | TGCGCCAGCAGTTTAGAAGTAACCGGGGAGCTGTTTTTT
13 | TRBJ2-7 | . | TRBV5-4 | TRBD1 | CASSSGTGSEQYF | TGTGCCAGCAGCTCCGGGACAGGGAGCGAGCAGTACTTC
16 | TRBJ2-5 | . | TRBV19 | . | CASSIGLYLGQETQYF | TGTGCCAGTAGTATAGGCTTATACTTGGGGCAAGAGACCCAGTACTTC
11 | TRBJ2-5 | . | TRBV4-1 | . | CASSRGETQYF | TGCGCCAGCAGTCGAGGGGAGACCCAGTACTTC
18 | TRBJ2-6 | . | TRBV29-1 | TRBD1 | CSVEEVWDRSSGANVLTF | TGCAGCGTTGAAGAGGTATGGGACAGGTCCTCTGGGGCCAACGTCCTGACTTTC
17 | TRBJ1-1 | few | TRBV10-1 | TRBD1 | CASSESMGQGVNTEAFF | TGCGCCAGCAGTGAGTCGATGGGACAGGGAGTCAACACTGAAGCTTTCTTT
13 | TRBJ1-1 | few | TRBV14 | . | CASSQAGRDEAFF | TGTGCCAGCAGCCAAGCGGGGCGGGATGAAGCTTTCTTT
14 | TRBJ1-6 | medium-sized | TRBV4-2 | TRBD1 | CASSQDREGSPLHF | TGTGCCAGCAGCCAGGACAGGGAAGGCTCACCCCTCCACTTT
15 | TRBJ1-1 | few | TRBV11-2 | . | CASSLGGASGLEAFF | TGTGCCAGCAGCTTAGGGGGCGCGTCGGGGCTTGAAGCTTTCTTT
13 | TRBJ2-1 | . | TRBV14 | . | CASSPGVYNEQFF | TGTGCCAGCAGCCCGGGGGTCTACAATGAGCAGTTCTTC
16 | TRBJ2-3 | . | TRBV6-1 | . | CASSETRGTSTDTQYF | TGTGCCAGCAGTGAAACGAGGGGGACTAGCACAGATACGCAGTATTTT
14 | TRBJ1-1 | once | TRBV13 | . | CASSSRTDRFEAFF | TGTGCCAGCAGCTCCCGGACGGATAGATTTGAAGCTTTCTTT
13 | TRBJ2-2 | . | TRBV7-9 | . | CASSLGPNRELFF | TGTGCCAGCAGCTTAGGGCCCAACCGGGAGCTGTTTTTT
16 | TRBJ2-5 | many | TRBV4-1 | . | CASSQASGLFQETQYF | TGCGCCAGCAGCCAAGCCAGTGGACTATTCCAAGAGACCCAGTACTTC
14 | TRBJ2-1 | . | TRBV6-5 | . | CASSYGQGDNEQFF | TGTGCCAGCAGTTACGGCCAGGGAGACAATGAGCAGTTCTTC
14 | TRBJ2-7 | . | TRBV5-6 | . | CASSLGGSTYEQYF | TGTGCCAGCAGCTTGGGGGGCAGCACCTACGAGCAGTACTTC
14 | TRBJ2-7 | . | TRBV5-6 | . | CASSAGTTTYEQYF | TGTGCCAGCAGCGCCGGGACGACAACCTACGAGCAGTACTTC
14 | TRBJ2-3 | . | TRBV5-6 | . | CASSLGPTGDTQYF | TGTGCCAGCAGCTTGGGCCCCACGGGGGATACGCAGTATTTT
13 | TRBJ1-1 | . | TRBV15 | . | CATGGVANTEAFF | TGTGCCACCGGCGGAGTGGCGAACACTGAAGCTTTCTTT
11 | TRBJ1-2 | . | TRBV9 | . | CASSRGDGYTF | TGTGCCAGCAGCAGGGGCGATGGCTACACCTTC
14 | TRBJ2-1 | . | TRBV5-6 | . | CASSLEGTGNEQFF | TGTGCCAGCAGCTTGGAGGGCACCGGGAATGAGCAGTTCTTC
14 | TRBJ1-2 | . | TRBV2 | . | CASRMDTADYGYTF | TGTGCCAGCAGGATGGACACGGCGGACTATGGCTACACCTTC
14 | TRBJ1-5 | . | TRBV27 | . | CASSLQVGGQPQHF | TGTGCCAGCAGTCTCCAGGTGGGGGGTCAGCCCCAGCATTTT
14 | TRBJ2-7 | . | TRBV19 | TRBD2 | CASRASGGSYEQYF | TGTGCCAGTAGGGCTAGCGGGGGTTCCTACGAGCAGTACTTC
16 | TRBJ2-7 | . | TRBV4-1 | . | CASSPEPVGSSYEQYF | TGCGCCAGCAGCCCCGAACCGGTTGGGTCCTCCTACGAGCAGTACTTC
15 | TRBJ2-1 | . | TRBV9 | TRBD2 | CASSVKPSGVNEQFF | TGTGCCAGCAGCGTAAAACCTAGCGGGGTAAATGAGCAGTTCTTC
14 | TRBJ1-1 | . | TRBV5-1 | TRBD1 | CASSLETGRTEAFF | TGCGCCAGCAGCTTGGAGACAGGGAGGACTGAAGCTTTCTTT
13 | TRBJ2-7 | . | TRBV9 | TRBD1 | CASSAGTGGRGYF | TGTGCCAGCAGCGCCGGGACAGGGGGCCGGGGGTACTTC
15 | TRBJ1-2 | few | TRBV16 | . | CASSQSMASNYGYTF | TGTGCCAGCAGCCAATCGATGGCCTCTAACTATGGCTACACCTTC
13 | TRBJ2-1 | . | TRBV5-4 | . | CASSLGGLGEQFF | TGTGCCAGCAGCTTAGGTGGACTCGGGGAGCAGTTCTTC
17 | TRBJ1-4 | few | TRBV11-2 | TRBD1 | CASSLRGQGGINEKLFF | TGTGCCAGCAGCTTAAGGGGACAGGGGGGAATTAATGAAAAACTGTTTTTT
15 | TRBJ2-5 | few | TRBV2 | TRBD2 | CASSLLAGARETQYF | TGTGCCAGCAGTTTACTAGCGGGGGCTCGGGAGACCCAGTACTTC
11 | TRBJ1-2 | . | TRBV29-1 | . | CSVEPGFGYTF | TGCAGCGTTGAACCCGGTTTTGGCTACACCTTC
14 | TRBJ1-1 | few | TRBV21-1 | . | CASTPAGCNTEAFF | TGTGCCAGCACCCCAGCAGGGTGCAACACTGAAGCTTTCTTT
14 | TRBJ1-2 | . | TRBV27 | TRBD1 | CASSSGQGVYGYTF | TGTGCCAGCAGTTCAGGACAGGGAGTCTATGGCTACACCTTC
13 | TRBJ2-5 | few | TRBV29-1 | . | CSVEAGGHETQYF | TGCAGCGTTGAAGCGGGGGGACATGAGACCCAGTACTTC
14 | TRBJ2-7 | few | TRBV2 | . | CASSVAPTPYEQYF | TGTGCCAGCAGTGTGGCCCCGACCCCCTACGAGCAGTACTTC
14 | TRBJ1-6 | few | TRBV27 | . | CASSSTGDDSPLHF | TGTGCCAGCAGTTCCACAGGAGACGATTCACCCCTCCACTTT
13 | TRBJ1-2 | . | TRBV5-1 | . | CASSLGQTYGYTF | TGCGCCAGCAGCCTTGGACAGACCTATGGCTACACCTTC
15 | TRBJ1-2 | . | TRBV29-1 | . | CSVESRLRGYYGYTF | TGCAGCGTTGAGTCCCGGTTGCGGGGCTACTATGGCTACACCTTC
13 | TRBJ1-1 | . | TRBV7-2 | . | CASSLGRNTEAFF | TGTGCCAGCAGCTTAGGCAGGAACACTGAAGCTTTCTTT
16 | TRBJ2-1 | . | TRBV2 | TRBD2 | CASSEYGLAVFHEQFF | TGTGCCAGCAGTGAATACGGACTAGCCGTGTTCCATGAGCAGTTCTTC
13 | TRBJ2-7 | . | TRBV29-1 | . | CSVEGYGIGEQYF | TGCAGCGTTGAAGGCTACGGGATAGGCGAGCAGTACTTC